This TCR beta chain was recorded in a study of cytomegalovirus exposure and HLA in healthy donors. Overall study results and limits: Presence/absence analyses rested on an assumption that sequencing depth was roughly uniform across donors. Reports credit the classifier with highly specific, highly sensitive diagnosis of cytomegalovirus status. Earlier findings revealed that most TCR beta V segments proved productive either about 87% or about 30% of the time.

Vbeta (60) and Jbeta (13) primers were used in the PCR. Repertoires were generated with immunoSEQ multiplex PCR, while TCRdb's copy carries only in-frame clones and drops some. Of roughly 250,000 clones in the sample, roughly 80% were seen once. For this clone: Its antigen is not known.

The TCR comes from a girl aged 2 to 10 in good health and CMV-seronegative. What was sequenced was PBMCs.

CDR3: CSTLRLAGVGYTQYF. The CDR3, as DNA: TGCAGCACCCTAAGACTAGCGGGAGTTGGATATACGCAGTATTTT. The chain links TRBV29-1 to TRBJ2-3; 12 positions agree with TRBD2. CDR3 size: 15 residues. V trimming: 8 bases; J trimming: 7 bases; junction bases outside the gene matches: 13. Germline assignment: CDR1 SQVTM and CDR2 ANQGSEA.